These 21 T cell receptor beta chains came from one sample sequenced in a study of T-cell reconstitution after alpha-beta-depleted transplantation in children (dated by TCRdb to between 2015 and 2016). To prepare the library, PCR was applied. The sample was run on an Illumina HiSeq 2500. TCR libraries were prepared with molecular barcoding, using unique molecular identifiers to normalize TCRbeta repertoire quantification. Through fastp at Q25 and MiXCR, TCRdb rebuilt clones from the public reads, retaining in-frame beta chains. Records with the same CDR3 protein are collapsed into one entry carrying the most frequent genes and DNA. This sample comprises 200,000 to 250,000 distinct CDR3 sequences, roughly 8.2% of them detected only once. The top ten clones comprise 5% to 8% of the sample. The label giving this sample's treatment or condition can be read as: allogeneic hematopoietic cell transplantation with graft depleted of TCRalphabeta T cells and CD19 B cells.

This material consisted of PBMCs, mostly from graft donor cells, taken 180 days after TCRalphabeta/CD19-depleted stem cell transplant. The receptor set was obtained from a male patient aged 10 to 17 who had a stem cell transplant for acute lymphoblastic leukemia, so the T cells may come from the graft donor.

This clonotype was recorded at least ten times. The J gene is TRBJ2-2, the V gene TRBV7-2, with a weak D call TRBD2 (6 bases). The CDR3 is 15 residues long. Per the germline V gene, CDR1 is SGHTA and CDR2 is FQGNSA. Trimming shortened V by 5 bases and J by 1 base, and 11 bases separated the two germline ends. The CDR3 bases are TGTGCCAGCAGCCCCGTCGGGAGGAACACCGGGGAGCTGTTTTTT. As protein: CASSPVGRNTGELFF. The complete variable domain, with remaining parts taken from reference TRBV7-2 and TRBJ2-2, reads GAGVSQSPSNKVTEKGKDVELRCDPISGHTALYWYRQSLGQGLEFLIYFQGNSAPDKSGLPSDRFSAERTGGSVSTLTIQRTQQEDSAVYLCASSPVGRNTGELFFGEGSRLTVL.

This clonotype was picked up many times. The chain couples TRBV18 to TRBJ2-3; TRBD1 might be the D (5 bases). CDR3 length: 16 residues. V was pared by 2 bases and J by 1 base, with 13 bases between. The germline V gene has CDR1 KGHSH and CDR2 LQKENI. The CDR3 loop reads CASSPFRQGGTDTQYF. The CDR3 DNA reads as TGTGCCAGCTCACCATTCCGCCAGGGTGGCACAGATACGCAGTATTTT.

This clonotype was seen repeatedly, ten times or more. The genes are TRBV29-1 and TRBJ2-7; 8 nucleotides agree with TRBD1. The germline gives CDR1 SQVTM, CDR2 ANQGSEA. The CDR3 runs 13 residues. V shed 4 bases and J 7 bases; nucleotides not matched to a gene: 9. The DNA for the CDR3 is TGCAGCGTTGCCGAGACAGGGGAGAGGGAGCAGTACTTC. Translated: CSVAETGEREQYF.

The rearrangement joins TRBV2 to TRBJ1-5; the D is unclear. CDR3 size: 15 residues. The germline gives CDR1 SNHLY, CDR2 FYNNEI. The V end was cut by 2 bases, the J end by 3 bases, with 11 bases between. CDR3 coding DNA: TGTGCCAGCAGTGAATGGCAGCCACCCAATCAGCCCCAGCATTTT. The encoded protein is CASSEWQPPNQPQHF.

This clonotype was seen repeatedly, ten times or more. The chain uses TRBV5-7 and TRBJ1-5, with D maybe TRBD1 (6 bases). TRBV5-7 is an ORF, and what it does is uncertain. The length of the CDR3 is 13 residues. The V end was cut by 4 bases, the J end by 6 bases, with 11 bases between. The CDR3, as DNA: TGTGCCAGCAGCCCACAGGGTGGTCAGCCCCAGCATTTT. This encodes CASSPQGGQPQHF.

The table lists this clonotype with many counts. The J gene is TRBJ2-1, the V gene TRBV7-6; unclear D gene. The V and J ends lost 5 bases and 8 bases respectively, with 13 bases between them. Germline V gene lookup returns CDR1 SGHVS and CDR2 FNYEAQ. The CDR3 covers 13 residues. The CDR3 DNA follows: TGTGCCAGCAGCCGGGCGCCCCCAGATGAGCAGTTCTTC. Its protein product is CASSRAPPDEQFF.

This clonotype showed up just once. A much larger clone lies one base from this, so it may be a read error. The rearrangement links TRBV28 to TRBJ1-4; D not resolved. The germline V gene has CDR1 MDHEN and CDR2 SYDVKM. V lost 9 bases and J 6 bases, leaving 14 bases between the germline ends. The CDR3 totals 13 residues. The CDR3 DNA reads TGTGCCAGTCACTCACCGGTGGATGAAAAACTGTTTTTT. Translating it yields CASHSPVDEKLFF.

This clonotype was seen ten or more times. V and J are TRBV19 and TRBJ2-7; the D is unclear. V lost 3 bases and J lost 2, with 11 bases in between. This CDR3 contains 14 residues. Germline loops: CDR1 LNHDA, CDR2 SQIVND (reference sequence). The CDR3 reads CASSMGQATYEQYF. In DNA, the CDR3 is TGTGCCAGTAGTATGGGTCAGGCGACCTACGAGCAGTACTTC. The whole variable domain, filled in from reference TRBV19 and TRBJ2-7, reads DGGITQSPKYLFRKEGQNVTLSCEQNLNHDAMYWYRQDPGQGLRLIYYSQIVNDFQKGDIAEGYSVSREKKESFPLTVTSAQKNPTAFYLCASSMGQATYEQYFGPGTRLTVT.

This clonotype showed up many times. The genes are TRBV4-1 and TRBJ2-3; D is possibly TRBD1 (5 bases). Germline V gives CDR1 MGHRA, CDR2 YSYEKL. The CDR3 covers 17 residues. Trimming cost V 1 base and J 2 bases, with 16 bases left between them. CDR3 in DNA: TGCGCCAGCAGCCAAGGGCTAAGGGGCCGGTCCACAGATACGCAGTATTTT. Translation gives CASSQGLRGRSTDTQYF.

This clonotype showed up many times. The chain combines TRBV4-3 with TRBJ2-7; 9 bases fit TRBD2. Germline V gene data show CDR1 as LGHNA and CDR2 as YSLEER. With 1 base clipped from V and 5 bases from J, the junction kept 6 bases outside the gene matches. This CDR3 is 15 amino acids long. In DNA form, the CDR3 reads TGCGCCAGCAGCCAAGTGATGCGGGGGGGCCACGAGCAGTACTTC. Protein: CASSQVMRGGHEQYF.

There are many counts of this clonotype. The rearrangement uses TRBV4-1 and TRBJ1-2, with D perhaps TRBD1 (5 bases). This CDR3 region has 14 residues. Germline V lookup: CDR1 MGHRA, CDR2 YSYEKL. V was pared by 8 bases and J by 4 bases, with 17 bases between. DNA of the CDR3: TGCGCCAGCCATCCGAAGCCAGGGAGCTATGGCTACACCTTC. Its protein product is CASHPKPGSYGYTF.

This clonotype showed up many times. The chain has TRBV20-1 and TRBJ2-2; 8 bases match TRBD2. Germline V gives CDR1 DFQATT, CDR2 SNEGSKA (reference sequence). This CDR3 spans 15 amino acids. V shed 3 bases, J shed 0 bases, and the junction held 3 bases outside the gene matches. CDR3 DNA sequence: TGCAGTGCTAGCGGGCGGGGGGCGAACACCGGGGAGCTGTTTTTT. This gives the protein CSASGRGANTGELFF.

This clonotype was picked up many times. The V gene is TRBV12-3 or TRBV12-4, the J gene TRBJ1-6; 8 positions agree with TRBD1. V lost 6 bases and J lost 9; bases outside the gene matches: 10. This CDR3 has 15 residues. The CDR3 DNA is TGTGCCAGCAGCCTCACACAGGGGGGAATTTCACCCCTCCACTTT. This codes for CASSLTQGGISPLHF.

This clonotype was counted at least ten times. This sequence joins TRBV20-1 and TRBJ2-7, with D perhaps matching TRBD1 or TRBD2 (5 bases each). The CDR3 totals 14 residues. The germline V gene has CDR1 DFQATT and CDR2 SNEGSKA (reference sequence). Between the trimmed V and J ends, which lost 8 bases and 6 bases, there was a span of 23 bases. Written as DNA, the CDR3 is TGCAGTACCCTTCTTCGGGGCACATCTCGCGAGCAGTACTTC. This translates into CSTLLRGTSREQYF.

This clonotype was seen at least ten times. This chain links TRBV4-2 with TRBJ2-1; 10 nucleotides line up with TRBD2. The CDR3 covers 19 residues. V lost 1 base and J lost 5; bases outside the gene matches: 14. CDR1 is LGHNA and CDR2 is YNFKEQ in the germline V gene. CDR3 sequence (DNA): TGTGCCAGCAGCCAAGGAACCACGTCTAGCGGGAGACGGAACAATGAGCAGTTCTTC. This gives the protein CASSQGTTSSGRRNNEQFF.

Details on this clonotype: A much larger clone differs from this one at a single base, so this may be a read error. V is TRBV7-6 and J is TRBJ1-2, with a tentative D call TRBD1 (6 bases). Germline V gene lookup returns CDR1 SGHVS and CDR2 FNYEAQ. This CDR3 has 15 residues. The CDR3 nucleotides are TGTGCCAGCAGCTCACGGGGCACAGGGAACTATGGCTGCACCTTC. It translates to CASSSRGTGNYGCTF.

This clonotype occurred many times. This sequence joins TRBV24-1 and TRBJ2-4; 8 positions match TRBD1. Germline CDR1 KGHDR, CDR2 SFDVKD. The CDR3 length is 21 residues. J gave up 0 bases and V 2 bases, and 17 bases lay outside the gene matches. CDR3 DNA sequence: TGTGCCACCAGTGATTCCCCAGGGACAGGAGCTTCTCCGATAGCCAAAAACATTCAGTACTTC. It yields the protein CATSDSPGTGASPIAKNIQYF.

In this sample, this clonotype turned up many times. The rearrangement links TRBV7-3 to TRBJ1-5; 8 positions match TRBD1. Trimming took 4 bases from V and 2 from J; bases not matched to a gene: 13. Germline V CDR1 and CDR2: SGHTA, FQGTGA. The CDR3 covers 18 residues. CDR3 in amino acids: CASSSRDRRPRGNQPQHF. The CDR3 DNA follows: TGTGCCAGCAGCTCACGGGACAGGAGGCCAAGGGGCAATCAGCCCCAGCATTTT.

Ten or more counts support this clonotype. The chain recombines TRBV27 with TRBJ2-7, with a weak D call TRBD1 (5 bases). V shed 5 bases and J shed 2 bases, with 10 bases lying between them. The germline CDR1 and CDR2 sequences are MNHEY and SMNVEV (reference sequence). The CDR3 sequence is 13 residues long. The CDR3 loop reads CASSRRAPYEQYF. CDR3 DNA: TGTGCCAGCAGTCGCAGGGCCCCCTACGAGCAGTACTTC.

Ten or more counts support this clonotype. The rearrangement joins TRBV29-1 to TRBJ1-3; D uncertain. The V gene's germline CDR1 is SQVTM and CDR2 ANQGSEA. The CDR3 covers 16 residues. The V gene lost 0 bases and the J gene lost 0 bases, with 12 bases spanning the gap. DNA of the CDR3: TGCAGCGTTGAAGAGGGGTGGGAATACTCTGGAAACACCATATATTTT. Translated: CSVEEGWEYSGNTIYF.

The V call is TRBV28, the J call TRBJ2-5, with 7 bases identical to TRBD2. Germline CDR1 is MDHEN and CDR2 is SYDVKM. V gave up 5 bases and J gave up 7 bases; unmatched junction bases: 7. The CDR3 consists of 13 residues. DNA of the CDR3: TGTGCCAGCAGTGGGACGGGGGAGGGGACCCAGTACTTC. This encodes CASSGTGEGTQYF.